The clone carrying this T cell receptor beta chain appeared a few times. Antigen: not known. The study amplified TCR beta CDR3 regions using RNA transcripts. RT-PCR with HTBI primers came first, then second-round multiplex PCR. Using its own MiXCR run on the multiplex PCR reads, TCRdb lists one record per CDR3 protein. The table lists some 410,000 distinct CDR3 sequences, 20% to 25% of them singletons. Hyperthyroidism patients, aged 18 to 65, were newly diagnosed, under 2 months' duration. Exclusion covered patients with other autoimmune diseases or uncontrolled infections (as well as pregnancy or lactation). This entry belongs to a study of Graves' ophthalmopathy and Graves' hyperthyroidism. About the research overall: There was a collection of peripheral blood at initial diagnosis, before any treatment. Regarding the study as a whole: A classifier, a 13-signature model, separated ophthalmopathy from stable hyperthyroidism with approximately 87% sensitivity and 81.08% specificity.

This TCR derives from a woman under 30 with stable Graves' hyperthyroidism. The sequenced sample consisted of peripheral blood.

The CDR3 loop reads CAWTPKGAHGYTF. CDR3 coding DNA: TGTGCCTGGACCCCAAAGGGGGCGCATGGCTACACCTTC. The chain uses TRBV30 and TRBJ1-2; 7 bases line up with TRBD1. The germline CDR1 and CDR2 sequences are GTSNPN and SVGIG (reference sequence). With 4 bases clipped from V and 6 bases from J, the junction kept 8 bases outside the gene matches. CDR3 length: 13 residues. Full variable domain (remainder filled in from reference TRBV30 and TRBJ1-2): SQTIHQWPATLVQPVGSPLSLECTVEGTSNPNLYWYRQAAGRGLQLLFYSVGIGQISSEVPQNLSASRPQDRQFILSSKKLLLSDSGFYLCAWTPKGAHGYTFGSGTRLTVV.